This entry lists 23 T cell receptor beta chains sequenced from one sample in a study of blood T cell repertoires in COVID-19. Sequencing was performed with immunoSEQ multiplex PCR; in TCRdb, only in-frame clones are kept and a portion is missing. The table records hundreds of thousands of clones, 90% of them present only once. Material for sequencing was PBMCs or T cells enriched from blood (not recorded which). The source of these receptors is a woman under 30 with acute COVID-19.

The rearrangement uses TRBV19 and TRBJ1-4; perhaps TRBD1 as D (5 bases). Germline assignment: CDR1 LNHDA and CDR2 SQIVND (reference sequence). Trimming shortened V by 5 bases and J by 5 bases, and 15 bases separated the two germline ends. CDR3 length equals 15 residues. CDR3 coding DNA: TGTGCCAGTAGTCTCCGGGGGTCGGGAAATGAAAAACTGTTTTTT. It is translated as CASSLRGSGNEKLFF.

The chain joins TRBV25-1 to TRBJ2-3; 8 bases are shared with TRBD2. The CDR3 consists of 15 residues. CDR1 and CDR2 from the germline V gene are MGHDK and SYGVNS. V lost 5 bases and J lost 4; bases outside the gene matches: 8. The CDR3 loop reads CASSSGGDVADTQYF. Here the CDR3 DNA reads TGTGCCAGCAGTTCGGGAGGGGACGTGGCAGATACGCAGTATTTT.

The V and J genes are TRBV27 and TRBJ1-2, with TRBD1 matching 8 bases. V shed 4 bases and J 7 bases; nucleotides not matched to a gene: 2. The V gene's germline CDR1 is MNHEY and CDR2 SMNVEV (reference sequence). CDR3 length equals 12 residues. DNA of the CDR3: TGTGCCAGCAGTTCCAGGGGGCGTGGCTACACCTTC. Protein: CASSSRGRGYTF.

The V gene is TRBV6-2 or TRBV6-3, the J gene TRBJ1-4, with no clear D. The germline V and J ends were trimmed by 6 bases and 0 bases, with 17 bases remaining between them. The CDR3 runs 17 residues. Looked up from germline, CDR1 is MNHEY and CDR2 is SVGEGT. CDR3 DNA sequence: TGTGCCAGCAGCCCTGCGGGCAGAACTTCAACTAATGAAAAACTGTTTTTT. Its translation is CASSPAGRTSTNEKLFF.

This chain uses TRBV11-2 with TRBJ1-1; a weak D match, TRBD1 (5 bases). The germline V gene has CDR1 SGHAT and CDR2 FQNNGV. V was cut by 5 bases and J by 0 bases, with 13 bases left in between. The CDR3 has 15 residues. The CDR3 DNA reads TGTGCCAGCAGCGACAGATCTTCCATGAACACTGAAGCTTTCTTT. Its translation: CASSDRSSMNTEAFF.

CDR3 in amino acids: CASSSYRGNTEAFF. CDR3 bases: TGTGCCAGCAGCTCCTACAGGGGGAACACTGAAGCTTTCTTT. This chain uses TRBV7-6 with TRBJ1-1, with 7 nucleotides matching TRBD1. CDR1 and CDR2 from the germline V gene are SGHVS and FNYEAQ. J lost 1 base, V lost 4 bases, and 3 bases had no gene match. This CDR3 comprises 14 residues.

The chain has TRBV27 and TRBJ1-6; 7 bases match TRBD1. The CDR3 totals 14 residues. Germline trimming cut 3 bases from V and 7 bases from J; bases unmatched to any gene: 3. Germline CDR1 MNHEY, CDR2 SMNVEV (reference sequence). CDR3 sequence: CASSFGTENSPLHF. For the CDR3, the DNA is TGTGCCAGCAGTTTTGGGACAGAAAATTCACCCCTCCACTTT.

J is TRBJ1-2 and V is TRBV7-9; D remains ambiguous. The V and J ends lost 8 bases and 8 bases respectively, with 15 bases between them. This CDR3 has 12 amino acids. Germline CDR1 SEHNR, CDR2 FQNEAQ (reference sequence). CDR3 sequence: CASPAVPGGYTF. In DNA form, the CDR3 reads TGTGCCAGCCCCGCGGTCCCGGGAGGCTACACCTTC.

This clone was detected many times. The rearrangement joins TRBV14 to TRBJ1-1; maybe TRBD1 (6 bases). Germline V gene data show CDR1 as SGHDN and CDR2 as FVKESK. Trimming pared 5 bases from V and 1 base from J, leaving 8 bases between. The CDR3 covers 13 residues. The CDR3 here is CASSVQGNTEAFF. As DNA, the CDR3 is TGTGCCAGCAGCGTACAGGGGAACACTGAAGCTTTCTTT.

The gene calls are TRBV7-9 and TRBJ1-3; 12 positions match TRBD1. The CDR3 runs 18 residues. The V and J ends lost 3 bases and 4 bases, in that order; junction bases with no gene match: 10. Germline V gene sequence: CDR1 SEHNR, CDR2 FQNEAQ (reference sequence). CDR3 protein: CASSFFKGQGAQGNTIYF. The CDR3 nucleotides are TGTGCCAGCAGCTTTTTTAAGGGACAGGGGGCACAAGGAAACACCATATATTTT.

CDR3 nucleotide sequence: TGTGCCAGTAGTATTCCGGGAGTTTACGAGCAGTACTTC. Amino acid sequence: CASSIPGVYEQYF. The chain joins TRBV19 to TRBJ2-7; tentative D call: TRBD2 (6 bases). CDR3 length: 13 residues. CDR1 and CDR2 from the germline V gene are LNHDA and SQIVND (reference sequence). Deletions cut 3 bases from V and 4 bases from J, with 10 bases between.

This clone appeared once. CDR3 nucleotides: TGCAGCGTTCTCCCGAGGGCGGGAGGGGGAGAGACCCAGTACTTC. The encoded protein is CSVLPRAGGGETQYF. J is TRBJ2-5 and V is TRBV29-1; 9 positions match TRBD2. This CDR3 has 15 amino acids. V trimming: 5 bases; J trimming: 4 bases; junction bases outside the gene matches: 11. Germline CDR1 is SQVTM and CDR2 is ANQGSEA.

The chain carries TRBV27 and TRBJ1-1; TRBD1 agrees at 7 bases. CDR3 length equals 13 residues. CDR1 is MNHEY, CDR2 SMNVEV, per germline (reference sequence). Unmatched junction bases numbered 3, after V lost 5 bases and J lost 3 bases. The CDR3 sequence: CASSTGVYTEAFF. The DNA for the CDR3 is TGTGCCAGCAGTACAGGGGTCTACACTGAAGCTTTCTTT.

The genes are TRBV28 and TRBJ1-1; 7 bases match TRBD1. The V gene's germline CDR1 is MDHEN and CDR2 SYDVKM. The CDR3 is 13 residues long. The ends lost 3 bases at V and 8 bases at J; junction bases unmatched: 6. The CDR3 DNA follows: TGTGCCAGCAGTTTTCAGGGGGGTCTAGAAGCTTTCTTT. This gives the protein CASSFQGGLEAFF.

The chain is built from TRBV2 and TRBJ1-6, with D perhaps TRBD1 (5 bases). This CDR3 spans 12 amino acids. CDR1 SNHLY and CDR2 FYNNEI come from the germline V gene. Trimming left V 8 bases short and J 5 bases short, with 7 bases between. The CDR3 DNA reads TGTGCCAGCTCCAGGGATAATTCACCCCTCCACTTT. Its translation: CASSRDNSPLHF.

The rearrangement uses TRBV9 and TRBJ2-1; D perhaps matches TRBD2 (6 bases). Between the trimmed V and J ends, which lost 1 base and 3 bases, there was a span of 14 bases. The CDR3 contains 16 residues. Germline loops: CDR1 SGDLS, CDR2 YYNGEE. The CDR3 DNA sequence: TGTGCCAGCAGCGTATCAGGGAGGCGGGACTACAATGAGCAGTTCTTC. It yields the protein CASSVSGRRDYNEQFF.

The CDR3 sequence is CASGAGFSQYF. CDR3 nucleotides: TGTGCCAGCGGCGCGGGATTCTCCCAGTACTTC. The V call is TRBV3-1 (or the pseudogene TRBV3-2), the J call TRBJ2-7, with D maybe TRBD2 (6 bases). The V end was cut by 8 bases, the J end by 10 bases, with 15 bases between. Per germline, CDR1 LGHDT and CDR2 YNNKEL (reference sequence). This CDR3 spans 11 amino acids.

The J gene is TRBJ1-5, the V gene TRBV3-1 (or the pseudogene TRBV3-2); D gene uncertain. Germline V gene lookup returns CDR1 LGHDT and CDR2 YNNKEL (reference sequence). This CDR3 region has 14 residues. The germline V and J ends were trimmed by 4 bases and 5 bases, with 12 bases remaining between them. This CDR3 is CASSLVGVDQPQHF. The CDR3 bases are TGTGCCAGCAGCCTTGTCGGGGTCGATCAGCCCCAGCATTTT.

The chain couples TRBV5-4 to TRBJ2-1, with TRBD2 identical over 9 bases. There are 15 residues in the CDR3. Germline V gene lookup returns CDR1 SGHNT and CDR2 YYREEE (reference sequence). V gave up 0 bases and J gave up 5 bases; unmatched junction bases: 3. CDR3 sequence (DNA): TGTGCCAGCAGCTTGGGCCTAGCGGGGAACAATGAGCAGTTCTTC. This sequence encodes CASSLGLAGNNEQFF. Full variable domain (missing parts from reference TRBV5-4 and TRBJ2-1): ETGVTQSPTHLIKTRGQQVTLRCSSQSGHNTVSWYQQALGQGPQFIFQYYREEENGRGNFPPRFSGLQFPNYSSELNVNALELDDSALYLCASSLGLAGNNEQFFGPGTRLTVL.

The V and J genes are TRBV11-3 and TRBJ2-1, with a weak D call TRBD2 (5 bases). Trimming cost V 4 bases and J 0 bases, with 10 bases left between them. Germline CDR1 SGHNT, CDR2 YENEEA. The CDR3 loop spans 15 amino acids. The CDR3 DNA reads as TGTGCCAGCAGCTCAACTAGGAGCTCCTACAATGAGCAGTTCTTC. As protein: CASSSTRSSYNEQFF. The full variable domain, its missing parts supplied by reference TRBV11-3 and TRBJ2-1, is EAGVVQSPRYKIIEKKQPVAFWCNPISGHNTLYWYLQNLGQGPELLIRYENEEAVDDSQLPKDRFSAERLKGVDSTLKIQPAELGDSAVYLCASSSTRSSYNEQFFGPGTRLTVL.

The CDR3 protein is CASRTGEQPQHF. CDR3 sequence (DNA): TGTGCCAGCAGGACGGGGGAACAGCCCCAGCATTTT. The rearrangement joins TRBV12-3 or TRBV12-4 to TRBJ1-5, with D tentatively TRBD1 (5 bases). The CDR3 has 12 residues. Trimming took 6 bases from V and 7 from J, leaving 10 bases between them.

This chain uses TRBV30 with TRBJ1-1; D is unclear. Germline V gene data show CDR1 as GTSNPN and CDR2 as SVGIG (reference sequence). CDR3 size: 12 residues. V lost 1 base to trimming and J lost 5 bases, with 8 bases between them. The CDR3 DNA follows: TGTGCCTGGAGTGGGCGGGAAACTGAAGCTTTCTTT. It yields the protein CAWSGRETEAFF. Full variable domain (missing parts from reference TRBV30 and TRBJ1-1): SQTIHQWPATLVQPVGSPLSLECTVEGTSNPNLYWYRQAAGRGLQLLFYSVGIGQISSEVPQNLSASRPQDRQFILSSKKLLLSDSGFYLCAWSGRETEAFFGQGTRLTVV.

The gene calls are TRBV12-5 and TRBJ1-4; 7 positions agree with TRBD1. Germline CDR1 is LGHNT and CDR2 is FRNRAP. The CDR3 totals 15 residues. After removal of 5 bases from V and 3 bases from J, the junction contained 6 bases not matched to a gene. CDR3 nucleotides: TGTGCTAGTGGTCAACAGGGGCTAGCTAATGAAAAACTGTTTTTT. Translated, it gives CASGQQGLANEKLFF.